The 9 T cell receptor beta chains below come from one sample, sequenced in a study of OX40 agonist ivuxolimab in advanced cancers. Clones were sequenced by immunoSEQ multiplex PCR, and TCRdb holds only the in-frame ones, with some missing. Of 65,000 to 75,000 clones in the sample, approximately 78% were seen once. The source was CD4+ or CD8+ T cells sorted from blood, collected in a trial of the OX40 agonist ivuxolimab. The receptors stem from an adult with an advanced solid tumor such as melanoma, head and neck, liver or kidney cancer.

J is TRBJ1-5 and V is TRBV2; 10 nucleotides agree with TRBD1. J was trimmed by 4 bases and V by 6 bases; bases with no gene match: 6. CDR3 length equals 15 residues. CDR1 SNHLY and CDR2 FYNNEI come from the germline V gene. DNA for the CDR3: TGTGCCAGCAGGACTCGGGACAGGGGAAATCAGCCCCAGCATTTT. Translated, it gives CASRTRDRGNQPQHF.

The chain links TRBV10-3 to TRBJ2-1; 13 bases are a match to TRBD2. V lost 6 bases, J lost 3 bases, and 5 bases stayed unmatched. The CDR3 spans 16 residues. CDR1 and CDR2 from the germline V gene are ENHRY and SYGVKD. The CDR3 nucleotides read TGTGCCATCAGGGGGACTAGCGGGAAGGTCTACAATGAGCAGTTCTTC. It yields the protein CAIRGTSGKVYNEQFF.

V and J are TRBV19 and TRBJ2-7; D is perhaps TRBD1 or TRBD2 (5 bases each). Trimming took off 3 bases at V and 2 bases at J, with 14 bases between the two ends. The CDR3 runs to 15 residues. Germline CDR1 and CDR2: LNHDA and SQIVND (reference sequence). The CDR3 spells CASSISRGTTYEQYF. The CDR3 region has the DNA TGTGCCAGTAGTATTTCGAGGGGCACAACCTACGAGCAGTACTTC.

The V call is TRBV6-6, the J call TRBJ2-1; no definite D call. The CDR3 is 14 amino acids. Germline-derived CDR1 and CDR2 are MNHNY and SVGAGI (reference sequence). V lost 6 bases, J lost 8 bases, and 17 bases lay in between. The CDR3 DNA sequence: TGTGCCAGCAGCCAGACCTGGACCGGCGATGAGCAGTTCTTC. As protein: CASSQTWTGDEQFF.

V gene TRBV5-6 combines with J gene TRBJ1-2; 8 bases agree with TRBD1. Germline V gives CDR1 SGHDT, CDR2 YYEEEE. The V segment lost 4 bases and the J segment 5 bases; nucleotides outside the gene matches: 10. CDR3 size: 15 residues. The CDR3 region has the DNA TGTGCCAGCAGCCCCAGGGGGCGGAAGATTTATGGCTACACCTTC. This translates into CASSPRGRKIYGYTF. Variable domain in full (rest from reference TRBV5-6 and TRBJ1-2): DAGVTQSPTHLIKTRGQQVTLRCSPKSGHDTVSWYQQALGQGPQFIFQYYEEEERQRGNFPDRFSGHQFPNYSSELNVNALLLGDSALYLCASSPRGRKIYGYTFGSGTRLTVV.

The chain is built from TRBV11-2 and TRBJ2-3; possibly TRBD1 for D (6 bases). V lost 4 bases and J 1 base, leaving 12 bases between the germline ends. The CDR3 runs to 15 residues. Germline CDR1 reads SGHAT; CDR2 reads FQNNGV. The CDR3 spells CASSWAGERTDTQYF. The CDR3 DNA sequence: TGTGCCAGCAGCTGGGCAGGGGAGCGCACAGATACGCAGTATTTT.

The chain employs TRBV19 and TRBJ1-2, with D possibly TRBD1 on 6 matching bases. Germline loops: CDR1 LNHDA, CDR2 SQIVND (reference sequence). This CDR3 is built from 15 residues. The ends were cut back, 3 bases at V and 2 bases at J, with 13 bases in the middle. CDR3 in DNA: TGTGCCAGTAGTATGGAAGCGCAGGGGAACTATGGCTACACCTTC. This codes for CASSMEAQGNYGYTF.

This CDR3 reads CASRKRSHEQYF. Here the CDR3 DNA reads TGTGCCAGCAGGAAAAGAAGCCACGAGCAGTACTTC. V gene TRBV28 combines with J gene TRBJ2-7; D is ambiguous. This CDR3 has 12 amino acids. Germline-derived CDR1 and CDR2 are MDHEN and SYDVKM. Between the trimmed V and J ends, which lost 6 bases and 5 bases, there was a span of 11 bases. The full variable domain, its missing parts supplied by reference TRBV28 and TRBJ2-7, is DVKVTQSSRYLVKRTGEKVFLECVQDMDHENMFWYRQDPGLGLRLIYFSYDVKMKEKGDIPEGYSVSREKKERFSLILESASTNQTSMYLCASRKRSHEQYFGPGTRLTVT.

This clone was detected once. V usage is TRBV25-1 and J usage is TRBJ2-6; D is ambiguous. Per the germline V gene, CDR1 is MGHDK and CDR2 is SYGVNS. The CDR3 length is 15 residues. V was clipped by 1 base and J by 4 bases, with 8 bases between them. The CDR3 DNA reads TGTGCCAGCAGTGAATTAGTCGGGGGGGCCAACGTCCTGACTTTC. Its protein product is CASSELVGGANVLTF.